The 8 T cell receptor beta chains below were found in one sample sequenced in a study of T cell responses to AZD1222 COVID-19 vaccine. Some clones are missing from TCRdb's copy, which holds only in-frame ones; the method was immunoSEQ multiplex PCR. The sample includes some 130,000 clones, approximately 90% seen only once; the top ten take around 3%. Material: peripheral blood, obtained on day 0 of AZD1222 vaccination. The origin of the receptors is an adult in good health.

The CDR3 DNA is TGCGCCAGCAGTGAATCGGTTAGCAATCAGCCCCAGCATTTT. The encoded protein is CASSESVSNQPQHF. The chain joins TRBV10-2 to TRBJ1-5; unclear D gene. The CDR3 runs 14 residues. The germline gives CDR1 WSHSY, CDR2 SAAADI. V gave up 3 bases and J gave up 0 bases, with 6 bases separating them.

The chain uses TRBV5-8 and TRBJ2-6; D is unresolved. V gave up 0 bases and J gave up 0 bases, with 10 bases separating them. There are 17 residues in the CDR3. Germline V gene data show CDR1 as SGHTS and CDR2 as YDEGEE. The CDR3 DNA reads TGTGCCAGCAGCTTGGATCGAGGTGGCTCTGGGGCCAACGTCCTGACTTTC. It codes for CASSLDRGGSGANVLTF.

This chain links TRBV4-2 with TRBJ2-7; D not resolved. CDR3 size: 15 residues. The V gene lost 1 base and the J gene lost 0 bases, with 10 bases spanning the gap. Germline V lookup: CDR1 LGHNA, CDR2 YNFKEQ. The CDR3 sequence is CASSQGRTNSYEQYF. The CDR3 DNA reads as TGTGCCAGCAGCCAAGGCAGGACCAACTCCTACGAGCAGTACTTC.

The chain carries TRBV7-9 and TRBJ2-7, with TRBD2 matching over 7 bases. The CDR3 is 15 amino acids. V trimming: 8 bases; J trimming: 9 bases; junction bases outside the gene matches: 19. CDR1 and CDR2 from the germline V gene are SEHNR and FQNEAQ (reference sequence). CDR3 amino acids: CASGGVSGLLALQYF. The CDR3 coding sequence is TGTGCCAGCGGAGGGGTCTCGGGACTACTAGCACTGCAGTACTTC.

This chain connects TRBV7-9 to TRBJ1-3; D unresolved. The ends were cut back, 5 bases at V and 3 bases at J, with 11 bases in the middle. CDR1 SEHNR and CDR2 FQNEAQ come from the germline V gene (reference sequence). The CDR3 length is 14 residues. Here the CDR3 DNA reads TGTGCCAGCAGCCCCCCTCCCTATGGAAACACCATATATTTT. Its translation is CASSPPPYGNTIYF.

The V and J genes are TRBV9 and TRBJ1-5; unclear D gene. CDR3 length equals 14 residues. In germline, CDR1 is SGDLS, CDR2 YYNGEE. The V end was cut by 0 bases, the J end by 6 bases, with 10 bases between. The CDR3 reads CASSVVAEGQPQHF. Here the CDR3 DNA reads TGTGCCAGCAGCGTAGTTGCTGAGGGTCAGCCCCAGCATTTT. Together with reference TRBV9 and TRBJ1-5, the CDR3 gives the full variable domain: DSGVTQTPKHLITATGQRVTLRCSPRSGDLSVYWYQQSLDQGLQFLIQYYNGEERAKGNILERFSAQQFPDLHSELNLSSLELGDSALYFCASSVVAEGQPQHFGDGTRLSIL.

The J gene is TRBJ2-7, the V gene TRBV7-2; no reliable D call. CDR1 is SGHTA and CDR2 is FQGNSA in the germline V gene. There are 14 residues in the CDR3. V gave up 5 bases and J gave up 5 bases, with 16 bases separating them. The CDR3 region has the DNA TGTGCCAGCAGCATTAGGGCGCAGGTCCACGAGCAGTACTTC. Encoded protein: CASSIRAQVHEQYF.

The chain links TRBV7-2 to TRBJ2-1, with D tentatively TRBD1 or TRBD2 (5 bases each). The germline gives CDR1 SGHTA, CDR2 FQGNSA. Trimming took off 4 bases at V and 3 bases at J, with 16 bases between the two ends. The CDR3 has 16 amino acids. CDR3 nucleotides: TGTGCCAGCAGCTCAGATAAGAGGGGCCTCTACAATGAGCAGTTCTTC. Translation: CASSSDKRGLYNEQFF.